Here is one T cell receptor (beta chain) with its context. The antigen remains undetermined. The data stem from a study of cytomegalovirus exposure and HLA in healthy donors. Study results and caveats: Some V segments could not be told apart, so they were left out, TRBV6-2 and TRBV6-3 among them. In an earlier analysis, about 90% or about 30%: the productive usage of most TCR beta V segments.

Both 60 Vbeta primers and 13 Jbeta primers went into the PCR. The protocol was immunoSEQ multiplex PCR, while the TCRdb copy is restricted to in-frame clones and leaves out a portion. Among 100,000 or so clones listed, 76% were seen once. This CDR3 has 15 amino acids. Looked up from germline, CDR1 is KGHSH and CDR2 is LQKENI. The ends were cut back, 5 bases at V and 3 bases at J, with 16 bases in the middle. Sequenced input: PBMCs. The V call is TRBV18, the J call TRBJ1-1; maybe TRBD1 (6 bases). This TCR came from a man aged 40-49 years in good health and CMV-seropositive. The CDR3 region is CASSGDQGWDTEAFF. The DNA for the CDR3 is TGTGCCAGCTCAGGGGATCAGGGGTGGGACACTGAAGCTTTCTTT.